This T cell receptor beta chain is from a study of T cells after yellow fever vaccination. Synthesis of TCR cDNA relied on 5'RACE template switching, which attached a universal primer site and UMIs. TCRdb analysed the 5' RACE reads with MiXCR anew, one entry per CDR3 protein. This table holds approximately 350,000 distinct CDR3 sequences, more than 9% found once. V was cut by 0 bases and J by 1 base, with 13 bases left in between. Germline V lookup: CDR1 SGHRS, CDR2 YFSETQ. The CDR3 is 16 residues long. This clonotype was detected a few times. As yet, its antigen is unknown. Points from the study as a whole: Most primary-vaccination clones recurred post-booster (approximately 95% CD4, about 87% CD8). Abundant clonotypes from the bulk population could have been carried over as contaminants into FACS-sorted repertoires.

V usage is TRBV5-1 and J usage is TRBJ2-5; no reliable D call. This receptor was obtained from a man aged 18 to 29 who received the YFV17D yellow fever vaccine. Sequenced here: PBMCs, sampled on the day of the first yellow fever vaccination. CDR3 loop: CASSLGGGQAQETQYF. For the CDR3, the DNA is TGCGCCAGCAGCTTGGGCGGTGGGCAGGCCCAAGAGACCCAGTACTTC.